One T cell receptor (beta chain) is described in this entry. The data stem from a study of blood T cell repertoires in COVID-19. Assay: immunoSEQ multiplex PCR; the TCRdb copy retains only in-frame clones and omits some. The table lists approximately 46,000 clones, around nine tenths of them singletons. Germline lookup yields CDR1 MNHEY and CDR2 SVGEGT. CDR3 size: 15 residues. V lost 5 bases and J lost 2; bases outside the gene matches: 7. This clonotype originated in a man aged 55 to 70 with active or convalescent COVID-19. The V call is TRBV6-2 or TRBV6-3, the J call TRBJ1-2; TRBD1 matches 8 bases. Sample: peripheral blood. As DNA, the CDR3 is TGTGCCAGCAGTGAGTGGACAGGGCCGAACTATGGCTACACCTTC. This codes for CASSEWTGPNYGYTF.